This TCR beta chain was sequenced in a study of OX40 agonist ivuxolimab in advanced cancers. Assay used: immunoSEQ multiplex PCR; TCRdb lists only in-frame clones, some missing. The sample has 16,000 or so clones, about 77% seen once. V shed 5 bases and J shed 8 bases, with 10 bases lying between them. The CDR3 is made up of 13 amino acids. Germline assignment: CDR1 SEHNR and CDR2 FQNEAQ (reference sequence). The rearrangement links TRBV7-9 to TRBJ1-6, with D maybe TRBD1 (6 bases). This material consisted of CD4+ or CD8+ T cells sorted from blood, taken in a trial of the OX40 agonist ivuxolimab. This receptor was obtained from an adult with an advanced solid tumor such as melanoma, head and neck, liver or kidney cancer. The chain's CDR3 is CASSREGDSPLHF. DNA of the CDR3: TGTGCCAGCAGCCGAGAGGGGGATTCACCCCTCCACTTT.